Listed below are T cell receptor beta chains from one sample, sequenced in a study of cytomegalovirus exposure and HLA in healthy donors. The table came from immunoSEQ multiplex PCR; TCRdb's copy has only in-frame clones and leaves some out. This sample carries approximately 160,000 clones, about 90% of them seen once, and the ten largest clones take about 3%. Sequencing was done on a sample of PBMCs. Receptors were obtained from a woman under 30 in good health and CMV-seropositive. The CDR3 runs from the conserved cysteine through the conserved F or W. Fields, in order: clone size, V gene, CDR3 length, D gene, J gene, CDR3 protein, CDR3 DNA. D genes are given only for firm matches. Clone size is stated in some rows and not others, as once, few, many or a class when expanded.

-	TRBV9	14	TRBD1	TRBJ1-1	CASSFSGGLGKAFF	TGTGCCAGCAGCTTCTCAGGGGGTTTAGGGAAGGCTTTCTTT
-	TRBV4-1	17	TRBD2	TRBJ2-7	CASSQGTLAGVSYEQYF	TGCGCCAGCAGCCAAGGAACGCTAGCGGGAGTCTCCTACGAGCAGTACTTC
-	TRBV28	14	-	TRBJ2-7	CASRLISSSPEQYF	TGTGCCAGCAGGCTTATCTCTTCCAGTCCCGAGCAGTACTTC
-	TRBV19	14	-	TRBJ2-5	CASSRESGGMAQYF	TGTGCCAGTAGTAGGGAGAGCGGCGGTATGGCCCAGTACTTC
-	TRBV6-1	14	-	TRBJ1-3	CASSETRGRNTIYF	TGTGCCAGCAGTGAAACCAGGGGTCGAAACACCATATATTTT
many	TRBV27	13	TRBD1	TRBJ1-5	CASRGQGSHTQHF	TGTGCCAGCAGGGGACAGGGTTCCCATACCCAGCATTTT
-	TRBV5-1	17	TRBD1	TRBJ1-3	CASSLGGQALGGNTIYF	TGCGCCAGCAGCTTGGGGGGACAGGCCCTCGGGGGAAACACCATATATTTT
-	TRBV6-1	13	TRBD1	TRBJ1-1	CASSEGQHTEAFF	TGTGCCAGCAGTGAGGGACAGCACACTGAAGCTTTCTTT
-	TRBV7-6	15	-	TRBJ2-1	CASGEVTSVYNEQFF	TGTGCCAGCGGCGAAGTGACCAGCGTTTACAATGAGCAGTTCTTC
-	TRBV6-5	14	-	TRBJ1-1	CASSPRGVGTEAFF	TGTGCCAGCAGCCCCCGCGGGGTTGGTACTGAAGCTTTCTTT
-	TRBV7-9	14	-	TRBJ1-2	CASSPRGSHYGYTF	TGTGCCAGCAGCCCCAGGGGTTCGCACTATGGCTACACCTTC
-	TRBV4-3	18	TRBD2	TRBJ2-1	CASSQGPHREGLRNEQFF	TGCGCCAGCAGCCAAGGTCCCCACCGGGAGGGCCTGAGGAATGAGCAGTTCTTC
-	TRBV28	16	TRBD2	TRBJ2-3	CASRPTSGRAPDTQYF	TGTGCCAGCAGGCCGACTAGCGGGAGGGCCCCAGATACGCAGTATTTT
once	TRBV5-1	15	-	TRBJ2-5	CASSLDGVRGETQYF	TGCGCCAGCAGCTTGGATGGGGTTAGGGGGGAGACCCAGTACTTC
-	TRBV7-8	17	-	TRBJ2-1	CASSFIGLLSSYNEQFF	TGTGCCAGCAGCTTTATAGGACTCCTTAGCTCCTACAATGAGCAGTTCTTC
-	TRBV5-6	13	TRBD1	TRBJ1-2	CASRGTVNYGYTF	TGTGCCAGCAGGGGGACAGTGAACTATGGCTACACCTTC
-	TRBV7-9	14	TRBD1	TRBJ1-2	CASSLGQGAGGYTF	TGTGCCAGCAGCCTCGGACAGGGGGCTGGTGGCTACACCTTC
-	TRBV2	13	-	TRBJ2-5	CASNGYYQETQYF	TGTGCCAGCAACGGGTATTACCAAGAGACCCAGTACTTC
-	TRBV6-1	16	-	TRBJ2-2	CASSELVTLGTGELFF	TGTGCCAGCAGTGAACTGGTGACACTAGGCACCGGGGAGCTGTTTTTT
-	TRBV4-2	17	TRBD1	TRBJ1-5	CASSLTWTGEDNQPQHF	TGTGCCAGCAGCCTGACCTGGACAGGGGAGGACAATCAGCCCCAGCATTTT
-	TRBV27	14	TRBD1	TRBJ1-5	CASSQDRAYQPQHF	TGTGCCAGCAGTCAAGACAGGGCTTATCAGCCCCAGCATTTT
-	TRBV6-1	17	-	TRBJ2-4	CASSEIAIELAKNIQYF	TGTGCCAGCAGTGAAATCGCGATCGAGCTAGCCAAAAACATTCAGTACTTC
-	TRBV27	13	TRBD1	TRBJ1-5	CASRGQLNQPQHF	TGTGCCAGCAGGGGACAGCTGAATCAGCCCCAGCATTTT
-	TRBV5-1	15	TRBD1	TRBJ1-4	CASRGGGTGGEKLFF	TGCGCCAGCAGAGGGGGCGGGACAGGCGGTGAAAAACTGTTTTTT